Sequencing of this TCR beta chain was carried out in a study of identifying expanded T cells in peripheral blood. Overall study results and limits: Across healthy donors, higher total template counts meant significantly greater two-week count variance.

No infections or other immune events were documented during collection. Generated by immunoSEQ multiplex PCR, the TCRdb table keeps only in-frame clones and is missing some. This sample has about 85,000 clones, with about 89% found just once. This clone came up a few times. The antigen remains unidentified. V was cut by 3 bases and J by 0 bases, with 14 bases left in between. This CDR3 comprises 16 residues. The source is a person between 18 and 75 years old in good health. Sequencing used blood. The chain uses TRBV23-1 and TRBJ1-1, with D uncertain. TRBV23-1 is given ORF status, its function remaining uncertain. In nucleotides, the CDR3 is TGCGCCAGCAGTCACCCTGCCCCCTCCATGAACACTGAAGCTTTCTTT. As protein: CASSHPAPSMNTEAFF.